These 20 T cell receptor beta chains were all obtained from the same sample, sequenced in a study of blood T cells in healthy people across ages. A second 7 to 11 cycle PCR used barcoded and J-beta primers. Each CDR3 protein gets one entry after TCRdb re-called the 5' RACE reads with MiXCR. Of over a million distinct CDR3 sequences in the sample, approximately 42% were seen once. Sequencing was carried out using blood. The origin of the receptors is a young woman in good health.

The chain links TRBV20-1 to TRBJ1-1; no clear D gene. Germline loops: CDR1 DFQATT, CDR2 SNEGSKA (reference sequence). The CDR3 covers 12 residues. The V end was cut by 3 bases, the J end by 0 bases, with 5 bases between. This CDR3 reads CSASAMNTEAFF. In nucleotides, the CDR3 is TGCAGTGCTAGCGCTATGAACACTGAAGCTTTCTTT.

Regarding this clonotype: At one of its ends the junction is not consistent with the germline gene, which may arise from a read error. The chain joins TRBV5-1 to TRBJ2-1; D ambiguous. Germline V gene lookup returns CDR1 SGHRS and CDR2 YFSETQ. The CDR3 totals 16 residues. CDR3 in amino acids: CASSLAPGTRPNGQFF. Written as DNA, the CDR3 is TGCGCCAGCAGCTTGGCCCCAGGTACCCGTCCCAATGGGCAGTTCTTT. The full variable domain, in which reference TRBV5-1 and TRBJ2-1 provide the parts outside the CDR3, is KAGVTQTPRYLIKTRGQQVTLSCSPISGHRSVSWYQQTPGQGLQFLFEYFSETQRNKGNFPGRFSGRQFSNSRSEMNVSTLELGDSALYLCASSLAPGTRPNGQFFGPGTRLTVL.

The chain combines TRBV4-1 with TRBJ2-2, with 10 bases that match TRBD2. The ends lost 9 bases at V and 0 bases at J; junction bases unmatched: 7. The CDR3 has 16 amino acids. Germline values: CDR1 MGHRA, CDR2 YSYEKL. CDR3 loop: CASTTSGASNTGELFF. CDR3 DNA sequence: TGCGCCAGTACTACTAGCGGGGCCTCGAACACCGGGGAGCTGTTTTTT.

The chain uses TRBV3-1 and TRBJ2-7, with D possibly matching TRBD2 (6 bases). Germline V gene data show CDR1 as LGHDT and CDR2 as YNNKEL (reference sequence). Trimming shortened V by 4 bases and J by 2 bases, and 18 bases separated the two germline ends. CDR3 length: 16 amino acids. The CDR3 reads CASSRDGGKKAYEQYF. DNA for the CDR3: TGTGCCAGCAGCCGTGACGGGGGAAAAAAGGCCTACGAGCAGTACTTC.

In nucleotides, the CDR3 is TGTGCCAGCATGACCCGAAGCGGGGAGCAGTTCTTC. Protein product: CASMTRSGEQFF. V is TRBV6-2 or TRBV6-3 and J is TRBJ2-1, with D perhaps matching TRBD2 (6 bases). Germline CDR1 is MNHEY and CDR2 is SVGEGT. V was cut by 7 bases and J by 10 bases, with 14 bases left in between. This CDR3 region has 12 residues.

V gene TRBV12-3 or TRBV12-4 combines with J gene TRBJ2-3; TRBD1 is a possible D gene (6 bases). V was cut by 4 bases and J by 11 bases, with 25 bases left in between. CDR3 length equals 16 residues. The CDR3 sequence is CASSWLGGNRTDVQYF. DNA of the CDR3: TGTGCCAGCAGTTGGTTAGGGGGAAACCGCACAGATGTGCAGTATTTT.

This clonotype was observed a handful of times. This chain links TRBV29-1 with TRBJ2-1, with TRBD2 matching 11 bases. The J segment lost 6 bases and the V segment lost 3 bases, leaving 13 bases of the junction unmatched. The CDR3 totals 17 residues. Germline CDR1 and CDR2: SQVTM and ANQGSEA. DNA for the CDR3: TGCAGCGTTGAGGGACTAGCGGTACCTCTCTATGGCAATGAGCAGTTCTTC. It yields the protein CSVEGLAVPLYGNEQFF.

The chain links TRBV12-3 or TRBV12-4 to TRBJ1-1; D not certain. This CDR3 has 13 residues. V lost 6 bases and J lost 0, with 8 bases in between. The CDR3 protein is CASRPTVNTEAFF. DNA for the CDR3: TGTGCCAGCAGGCCGACGGTGAACACTGAAGCTTTCTTT.

This clonotype came up a few times. This sequence joins TRBV10-3 and TRBJ2-7, with 10 bases aligning to TRBD2. The CDR3 is made up of 19 amino acids. V shed 3 bases, J shed 3 bases, and the junction held 17 bases outside the gene matches. From germline, CDR1 is ENHRY and CDR2 SYGVKD. The DNA for the CDR3 is TGTGCCATCAGTGAAGGCCCCGGGACTAGCGTTTATCCCGACTACGAGCAGTACTTC. It specifies CAISEGPGTSVYPDYEQYF.

The chain couples TRBV6-1 to TRBJ1-2, with TRBD1 identical over 10 bases. In germline, CDR1 is MNHNS, CDR2 SASEGT. With 10 bases clipped from V and 5 bases from J, the junction kept 10 bases outside the gene matches. This CDR3 region has 14 residues. As DNA, the CDR3 is TGTGCCACTCGACCGGGACAGGGGACTTATGGCTACACCTTC. Translation: CATRPGQGTYGYTF.

The CDR3 nucleotides are TGTGCCAGCAGACCCCAGACCGGGACTAAATACAATGAGCAGTTCTTC. Amino acid sequence: CASRPQTGTKYNEQFF. This chain uses TRBV6-6 with TRBJ2-1; 7 bases fit TRBD2. After removal of 6 bases from V and 4 bases from J, the junction contained 12 bases not matched to a gene. The CDR3 sequence is 16 residues long. Germline V lookup: CDR1 MNHNY, CDR2 SVGAGI (reference sequence).

This sequence joins TRBV6-6 and TRBJ2-1; 12 bases map to TRBD2. Losses at the gene ends were 0 bases for V and 8 bases for J; bases not matched to a gene: 8. The CDR3 consists of 17 residues. Germline V lookup: CDR1 MNHNY, CDR2 SVGAGI (reference sequence). The CDR3 bases are TGTGCCAGCAGTTACTCGCCGACTAGCGGGAGAGTGTATGAGCAGTTCTTC. Amino acid sequence: CASSYSPTSGRVYEQFF.

The gene calls are TRBV7-8 and TRBJ2-1, with TRBD1 matching 9 bases. V lost 4 bases and J lost 8; bases outside the gene matches: 9. This CDR3 is 15 amino acids long. Germline V gives CDR1 SGHVS, CDR2 FQNEAQ. The CDR3 nucleotides read TGTGCCAGCAGCTCAACGGGACAGGGCTTCGATGAGCAGTTCTTC. This gives the protein CASSSTGQGFDEQFF. The whole variable domain, remainder taken from reference TRBV7-8 and TRBJ2-1, is GAGVSQSPRYKVAKRGQDVALRCDPISGHVSLFWYQQALGQGPEFLTYFQNEAQLDKSGLPSDRFFAERPEGSVSTLKIQRTQQEDSAVYLCASSSTGQGFDEQFFGPGTRLTVL.

This clonotype was recorded once. V is TRBV7-9 and J is TRBJ2-3; D call uncertain. CDR1 is SEHNR and CDR2 is FQNEAQ in the germline V gene (reference sequence). This CDR3 contains 12 residues. V gave up 8 bases and J gave up 0 bases, with 6 bases separating them. CDR3 nucleotides: TGTGCCAGCTGCGATAGCACAGATACGCAGTATTTT. Translating it yields CASCDSTDTQYF.

The chain recombines TRBV6-5 with TRBJ2-1, with a possible D match to TRBD1 (5 bases). The CDR3 spans 13 residues. Trimming stripped 1 base from V and 10 bases from J, with 11 bases between. Germline V gene sequence: CDR1 MNHEY, CDR2 SVGAGI. CDR3 DNA: TGTGCCAGCAGTTACTGGGATACAGGAGAGCAGTTCTTC. Translation: CASSYWDTGEQFF.

For this clonotype: Germline is not matched at one junction end, which may reflect a read error. The chain joins TRBV29-1 to TRBJ2-1; TRBD2 matches 12 bases. Germline V lookup: CDR1 SQVTM, CDR2 ANQGSEA. This CDR3 has 17 amino acids. The CDR3 loop is CSVEGGLAGPTYNERFF. The DNA of the CDR3 is TGCAGCGTTGAAGGAGGACTAGCGGGACCGACCTACAATGAGCGGTTCTTC.

A note on this clonotype: The junction departs from the called germline gene at one end, perhaps through a read error. The DNA of the CDR3 is TGTGCCAGCAGATTAGCGGGGGAGTCCTACAATGAGCAGTTCTTC. Amino acid sequence: CASRLAGESYNEQFF. The J gene is TRBJ2-1, the V gene TRBV12-3 or TRBV12-4, with TRBD2 identical over 9 bases. CDR3 length: 15 amino acids.

The chain employs TRBV7-2 and TRBJ1-1, with 8 bases fitting TRBD1. V lost 5 bases, J lost 5 bases, and 16 bases stayed unmatched. Germline CDR1 is SGHTA and CDR2 is FQGNSA. This CDR3 comprises 17 residues. For the CDR3, the DNA is TGTGCCAGCAGCATCCTAGGGGTCAGGGGGCGAGAGACTGAAGCTTTCTTT. This codes for CASSILGVRGRETEAFF. Supplemented by reference TRBV7-2 and TRBJ1-1, the full variable domain reads GAGVSQSPSNKVTEKGKDVELRCDPISGHTALYWYRQSLGQGLEFLIYFQGNSAPDKSGLPSDRFSAERTGGSVSTLTIQRTQQEDSAVYLCASSILGVRGRETEAFFGQGTRLTVV.

In this sample, this clonotype turned up many times. This chain links TRBV29-1 with TRBJ2-1, with a tentative D call TRBD1 (5 bases). CDR1 is SQVTM, CDR2 ANQGSEA, per germline. V was shortened by 4 bases and J by 6 bases, with 10 bases between the two germline ends. This CDR3 spans 12 amino acids. The CDR3 protein is CSVGQSGNEQFF. The CDR3 DNA is TGCAGCGTTGGACAGTCGGGCAATGAGCAGTTCTTC.

The gene calls are TRBV20-1 and TRBJ2-1; D not certain. Germline V CDR1 and CDR2: DFQATT, SNEGSKA (reference sequence). V lost 1 base and J lost 5, with 15 bases in between. The CDR3 runs 15 residues. CDR3 sequence: CSARGALTRNNEQFF. CDR3 in DNA: TGCAGTGCTAGAGGAGCCTTAACCAGAAACAATGAGCAGTTCTTC.